These 8 T cell receptor beta chains came from one sample sequenced in a study of PD-1 blockade in mismatch repair-deficient tumors. Time point described: approximately 9-day in vitro stimulation with candidate neoantigen peptide 6. Method: immunoSEQ multiplex PCR; TCRdb's copy keeps in-frame clones and lacks some. The sample lists some 14,000 clones; around 87% were seen once. Which antigens these TCRs recognize remains unknown. This material consisted of cells cultured in vitro, taken from a patient treated with pembrolizumab. Source of these receptors: an adult with mismatch repair-deficient cancer.

This clone was detected once. This rearrangement joins TRBV7-3 to TRBJ2-3; either TRBD1 or TRBD2 may supply D (5 bases each). The CDR3 loop spans 13 amino acids. Germline lookup yields CDR1 SGHTA and CDR2 FQGTGA. Trimming removed 0 bases from V and 6 bases from J, with 7 bases in between. CDR3 amino acids: CASSLTGVDTQYF. In DNA form, the CDR3 reads TGTGCCAGCAGCTTAACGGGGGTTGATACGCAGTATTTT.

The chain has TRBV5-6 and TRBJ1-4; 8 nucleotides line up with TRBD1. This CDR3 is 18 amino acids long. V trimming: 4 bases; J trimming: 7 bases; junction bases outside the gene matches: 18. Germline V gene data show CDR1 as SGHDT and CDR2 as YYEEEE. The CDR3 nucleotides are TGTGCCAGCAGCCTCGGGAAGGACAGGGCAAGGGTTAGTGAAAAACTGTTTTTT. This codes for CASSLGKDRARVSEKLFF.

The chain has TRBV5-1 and TRBJ1-5; D might be TRBD1 (6 bases). V lost 5 bases to trimming and J lost 3 bases, with 15 bases between them. Germline CDR1 and CDR2: SGHRS and YFSETQ. There are 15 residues in the CDR3. CDR3 bases: TGCGCCAGCAGGAGCCCGGACAGTACCAATCAGCCCCAGCATTTT. Amino acids: CASRSPDSTNQPQHF.

In its sample, this clone was seen once. The rearrangement links TRBV6-6 to TRBJ2-3; D unclear. The CDR3 contains 12 residues. Trimming took 3 bases from V and 8 from J, leaving 9 bases between them. Germline V gene data show CDR1 as MNHNY and CDR2 as SVGAGI (reference sequence). CDR3 DNA: TGTGCCAGCAGTTATTATTTTGGTACGCAGTATTTT. Translating it yields CASSYYFGTQYF.

The chain carries TRBV2 and TRBJ2-7, with D tentatively TRBD1 (5 bases). The CDR3 totals 11 residues. V lost 6 bases to trimming and J lost 7 bases, with 10 bases between them. Looked up from germline, CDR1 is SNHLY and CDR2 is FYNNEI. This chain's CDR3 is CASRDIGEQYF. The DNA of the CDR3 is TGTGCCAGCAGGGACATTGGAGAGCAGTACTTC.

The V and J genes are TRBV30 and TRBJ1-2; D ambiguous. V lost 0 bases and J 8 bases, leaving 22 bases between the germline ends. The CDR3 has 16 amino acids. Germline V gives CDR1 GTSNPN, CDR2 SVGIG (reference sequence). This CDR3 reads CAWSVADRIDVWGYTF. The DNA of the CDR3 is TGTGCCTGGAGTGTGGCGGATCGAATTGACGTTTGGGGCTACACCTTC.

This rearrangement joins TRBV5-6 to TRBJ2-7; no reliable D call. Trimming stripped 6 bases from V and 8 bases from J, with 18 bases between. The V gene's germline CDR1 is SGHDT and CDR2 YYEEEE. The CDR3 contains 13 residues. This CDR3 reads CASTLLESHQQYF. The CDR3 DNA follows: TGTGCCAGCACCCTACTGGAATCACACCAGCAGTACTTC.

The V gene is TRBV27, the J gene TRBJ1-5, with D unclear. Germline assignment: CDR1 MNHEY and CDR2 SMNVEV (reference sequence). Trimming removed 0 bases from V and 1 base from J, with 10 bases in between. The CDR3 is 16 amino acids. The CDR3 loop reads CASSLSGGSSNQPQHF. In nucleotides, the CDR3 is TGTGCCAGCAGTTTATCGGGTGGGTCGAGCAATCAGCCCCAGCATTTT.